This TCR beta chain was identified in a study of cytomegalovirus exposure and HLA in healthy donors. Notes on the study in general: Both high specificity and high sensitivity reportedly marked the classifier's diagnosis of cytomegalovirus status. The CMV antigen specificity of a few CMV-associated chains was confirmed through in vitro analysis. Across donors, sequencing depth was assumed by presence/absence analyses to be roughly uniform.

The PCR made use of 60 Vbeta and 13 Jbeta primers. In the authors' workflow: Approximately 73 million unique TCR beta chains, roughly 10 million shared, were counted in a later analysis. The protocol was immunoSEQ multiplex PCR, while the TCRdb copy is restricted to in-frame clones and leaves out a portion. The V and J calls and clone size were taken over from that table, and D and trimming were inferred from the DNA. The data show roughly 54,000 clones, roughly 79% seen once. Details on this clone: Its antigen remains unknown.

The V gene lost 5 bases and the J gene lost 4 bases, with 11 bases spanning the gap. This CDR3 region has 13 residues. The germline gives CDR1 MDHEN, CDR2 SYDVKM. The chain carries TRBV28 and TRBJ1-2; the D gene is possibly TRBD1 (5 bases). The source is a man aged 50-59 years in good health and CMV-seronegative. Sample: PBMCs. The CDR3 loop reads CASSPTGAYGYTF. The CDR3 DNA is TGTGCCAGCAGTCCCACAGGTGCCTATGGCTACACCTTC.